This T cell receptor beta chain comes out of a study of T cells in Graves' hyperthyroidism and ophthalmopathy. Study background: The authors collected peripheral blood at initial diagnosis, before any treatment.

RNA transcripts served as the template for amplifying TCR beta CDR3 regions. Primed by the HTBI set, a first-round RT-PCR was run on the TCR CDR3. TCRdb itself ran the multiplex PCR reads through MiXCR, one entry per CDR3 protein. This sample has around 500,000 distinct CDR3 sequences; approximately 14% occur once, and the top ten carry around a sixth. In this sample, this clonotype turned up many times. The CDR3 sequence is 14 residues long. With V trimmed by 8 bases and J by 3 bases, 9 bases remained unmatched. Germline V gene sequence: CDR1 SNHLY, CDR2 FYNNEI. It was considered stable Graves' hyperthyroidism when ophthalmopathy did not progress within 18 months. Patients aged 18 to 65 had newly diagnosed hyperthyroidism lasting under 2 months. The PBMCs were sourced from fresh peripheral blood (about 10 ml).

Sequenced material: blood. The TCR originated in a woman between 18 and 29 years old with Graves' hyperthyroidism. The chain is built from TRBV2 and TRBJ2-5; 7 bases match TRBD1. The CDR3 DNA reads TGTGCCAGCTGGAGACAGGGATGGAAAGAGACCCAGTACTTC. This gives the protein CASWRQGWKETQYF.